This TCR beta chain was obtained from a study of T cell responses to AZD1222 COVID-19 vaccine listed by TCRdb under 2021. Regarding the study in general: AZD1222 recipients with second doses at about 4 weeks or about 12 weeks were pooled, because spike-specific TCR depth and breadth did not differ between schedules. A total of 233 trial participants underwent TCR sequencing, of whom 207 received two doses of AZD1222 and around 26 received two doses of the MenACWY control vaccine. Trial participants were enrolled by age into 18-55, 56-69 and 70-plus year subgroups, with roughly 160, 29 and 62 TCR-sequenced participants respectively.

Paper-wide results and their limitations: The vaccine-associated CD4 TCRs covered the entire spike protein, and the dominant responses fell in regions 160-218 and 743-854. In the small 56-69-year group, the increase in depth fell short of significance, most likely because of low power. Because no samples from the day 14 peak response were available, repertoires could be characterized only after the peak T cell response. Participants were mostly white British and included more females than males, and it was suggested by the authors that clonal diversity may have been underestimated. Reportedly, close to half of the unique spike-specific TCRs recognized epitopes lying outside the regions that are mutated in the B.1.351 and B.1.1.7 variants. A significant rise in spike-specific TCR breadth and depth was observed after two AZD1222 doses relative to day 0 and relative to MenACWY recipients. Conclusions about previously exposed vaccinees are limited because only six or seven AZD1222 recipients were SARS-CoV-2 seropositive at baseline.

The CDR3 regions of human TCRbeta chains were subjected to immunosequencing. The published analysis was carried out like this. Repertoire TCRs were checked for matches against a reference library of SARS-CoV-2-specific TCRs that had been generated using the MIRA antigen-specificity platform. Breadth was defined as the fraction of unique TCRs that were SARS-CoV-2-associated, and depth was defined as the fraction of total T cells that were SARS-CoV-2-associated. Using the MIRA data, each spike-specific TCR was assigned both to the spike region to which the TCR was reactive and to a CD4 or CD8 class. Log10-transformed breadth and depth values were compared by one-way ANOVA with Sidak's multiple comparisons tests. What TCRdb holds here is the immuneACCESS table cut down to in-frame rearrangements. Part of the clones is not present; checked against another copy, under half of the missing clones reflect an unresolved V gene, and the others are unexplained. V and J calls and clone size are copied from that table; D and trimming were computed from the DNA. The sample table lists about 120,000 clones, around 86% of them with a count of one. The ten top clones hold about 1.2% of the sample.

The label giving this sample's time point can be read as: baseline before first vaccination. The vaccinee samples were drawn from two UK trials, COV001 and COV002, one of which was a single-blind randomized controlled phase 2/3 trial testing AZD1222 (ChAdOx1 nCoV-19) in healthy adults. For TCRbeta chain sequencing, PBMC samples were collected from trial participants at day 0 and at day 28 after the second dose. In the case of this clone: The antigen it recognizes is unknown. No base quality information exists; no much larger clone differs at one position.

The origin of this receptor is an adult in good health. The specimen was peripheral blood, collected on day 0 of AZD1222 vaccination.

The sequenced DNA is TGCGCCAGCAGACCACGGGACAGAGATTTCACCGGGGAGCTGTTTTTT. It translates to CASRPRDRDFTGELFF. The rearrangement combines TRBV4-1 with TRBJ2-2; 7 central bases correspond to TRBD1. The germline V gene yields MGHRA for CDR1 and YSYEKL for CDR2. From V the trimming removes 6 bases and from J it removes 4 bases, while the gene matches leave 11 bases of the junction unaccounted for. CDR3 length: 16 amino acids, cysteine to phenylalanine. This entry keeps only the CDR3 DNA: 48 bases, framed from base 1.